A selection of T cell receptor beta chains follows, all from one sample in a study of long-term antiretroviral therapy in people with HIV. Clones were sequenced by immunoSEQ multiplex PCR, and TCRdb holds only the in-frame ones, with some missing. The sample includes about 12,000 clones, 79% seen only once; the top ten take 11%. The sample consisted of unsorted PBMCs, taken 0.8 years before starting antiretroviral therapy. The source is a woman aged 40 to 50 with HIV. The CDR3 runs from the conserved cysteine through the conserved F or W. A D gene is named only where the DNA matches it firmly. Rows give clone size only sometimes, using once, few, many, or a class for an expanded clone.

TRBJ2-3 | 15 | NA | TRBV27 | NA | CASSLQGSSTDTQYF | TGTGCCAGCAGTTTACAGGGTTCTAGCACAGATACGCAGTATTTT
TRBJ2-7 | 17 | NA | TRBV11-2 | TRBD2 | CASSLGLAGVGTYEQYF | TGTGCCAGCAGCTTGGGACTAGCGGGAGTCGGCACCTACGAGCAGTACTTC
TRBJ2-5 | 13 | NA | TRBV2 | NA | CASEPSSGETQYF | TGTGCCAGCGAGCCCTCAAGCGGAGAGACCCAGTACTTC
TRBJ2-1 | 15 | once | TRBV19 | TRBD1 | CASSMGQGHYNEQFF | TGTGCCAGTAGTATGGGACAGGGTCACTACAATGAGCAGTTCTTC
TRBJ1-5 | 15 | few | TRBV6-1 | NA | CASREAGSQNQPQHF | TGTGCCAGCAGAGAAGCGGGTTCTCAAAATCAGCCCCAGCATTTT
TRBJ1-5 | 14 | few | TRBV5-6 | NA | CASSLSQVGQPQHF | TGTGCCAGCAGCTTAAGTCAGGTCGGCCAGCCCCAGCATTTT
TRBJ2-1 | 16 | once | TRBV4-2 | NA | CASSQTAGHSYNEQFF | TGTGCCAGCAGCCAGACGGCGGGACACTCCTACAATGAGCAGTTCTTC
TRBJ1-2 | 12 | few | TRBV6-5 | TRBD1 | CASSGQGAGYTF | TGTGCCAGCAGTGGACAGGGGGCTGGCTACACCTTC
TRBJ2-3 | 17 | NA | TRBV5-1 | NA | CASSLGRSSEEADTQYF | TGCGCCAGCAGCTTGGGTCGGTCTAGCGAAGAGGCAGATACGCAGTATTTT
TRBJ2-7 | 15 | few | TRBV5-5 | NA | CASSLVGISSYEQYF | TGTGCCAGCAGCTTGGTGGGCATTAGCTCCTACGAGCAGTACTTC
TRBJ1-1 | 13 | NA | TRBV4-3 | NA | CASSQTRSVEAFF | TGCGCCAGCAGCCAAACCAGGTCTGTTGAAGCTTTCTTT
TRBJ2-3 | 17 | NA | TRBV7-9 | TRBD2 | CASSPAGFGIYTDTQYF | TGTGCCAGCAGCCCAGCGGGATTCGGTATTTACACAGATACGCAGTATTTT
TRBJ1-2 | 14 | NA | TRBV9 | NA | CASSPSGGTPVDTF | TGTGCCAGCAGCCCCTCCGGCGGGACTCCTGTTGACACCTTC
TRBJ2-7 | 15 | NA | TRBV5-1 | TRBD1 | CASSFRAGGYDEQYF | TGCGCCAGCAGCTTCAGGGCAGGGGGCTACGACGAGCAGTACTTC
TRBJ2-5 | 18 | once | TRBV9 | NA | CASISPGGGQNDQETQYF | TGTGCCAGCATCTCCCCTGGGGGGGGACAGAACGACCAAGAGACCCAGTACTTC
TRBJ2-1 | 14 | NA | TRBV27 | NA | CASSQTVPYNEQFF | TGTGCCAGCAGTCAGACTGTACCCTACAATGAGCAGTTCTTC
TRBJ2-4 | 14 | NA | TRBV5-5 | NA | CASSSMVSMGIQYF | TGTGCCAGCAGCTCCATGGTCTCCATGGGCATTCAGTACTTC
TRBJ2-2 | 15 | NA | TRBV2 | TRBD2 | CASKWTSGNTGELFF | TGTGCCAGCAAATGGACTAGCGGGAACACCGGGGAGCTGTTTTTT
TRBJ2-1 | 15 | once | TRBV18 | NA | CASSPTGSSYNEQFF | TGTGCCAGCTCACCAACCGGGAGCTCCTACAATGAGCAGTTCTTC
TRBJ2-7 | 13 | few | TRBV18 | NA | CASSATDSYEQYF | TGTGCCAGCTCAGCGACAGACTCCTACGAGCAGTACTTC
TRBJ1-4 | 15 | NA | TRBV28 | NA | CASSSGRLSEEKLFF | TGTGCCAGCAGTTCGGGACGGCTCTCCGAGGAAAAACTGTTTTTT
TRBJ1-1 | 13 | once | TRBV7-2 | NA | CASSPGPGTEAFF | TGTGCCAGCAGCCCCGGCCCTGGCACTGAAGCTTTCTTT
TRBJ2-5 | 17 | NA | TRBV28 | TRBD2 | CASSLYGLAELQETQYF | TGTGCCAGCAGTTTATACGGACTAGCGGAGTTACAAGAGACCCAGTACTTC
TRBJ2-1 | 13 | NA | TRBV7-3 | NA | CASSLRGDNEQFF | TGTGCCAGCAGCTTACGAGGGGACAATGAGCAGTTCTTC
TRBJ1-3 | 17 | NA | TRBV9 | NA | CASSVEPLIAPGNTIYF | TGTGCCAGCAGCGTAGAACCCCTCATCGCCCCTGGAAACACCATATATTTT
TRBJ1-1 | 15 | NA | TRBV28 | NA | CASTSAGALNTEAFF | TGTGCCAGCACCTCCGCGGGAGCCTTGAACACTGAAGCTTTCTTT
TRBJ1-4 | 13 | NA | TRBV6-1 | NA | CASSVSLNEKLFF | TGTGCCAGCAGTGTATCCCTGAATGAAAAACTGTTTTTT
TRBJ2-2 | 15 | few | TRBV7-9 | NA | CASSLLSGNTGELFF | TGTGCCAGCAGCTTATTGAGCGGGAACACCGGGGAGCTGTTTTTT
TRBJ2-5 | 17 | NA | TRBV5-1 | TRBD2 | CASSLPSGSGGQETQYF | TGCGCCAGCAGCTTGCCTAGCGGGAGTGGGGGCCAAGAGACCCAGTACTTC
TRBJ2-2 | 16 | NA | TRBV2 | NA | CASSYTPDANTGELFF | TGTGCCAGCAGCTACACTCCCGACGCGAACACCGGGGAGCTGTTTTTT
TRBJ2-2 | 14 | NA | TRBV7-3 | NA | CASSFSANTGELFF | TGTGCCAGCAGCTTTTCAGCGAACACCGGGGAGCTGTTTTTT
TRBJ2-1 | 16 | NA | TRBV15 | TRBD2 | CATSSLLAGAGGEQFF | TGTGCCACCAGCAGTTTACTAGCGGGAGCAGGCGGTGAGCAGTTCTTC
TRBJ2-1 | 17 | NA | TRBV7-9 | TRBD1 | CASSLRGAGTGDNEQFF | TGTGCCAGCAGCTTACGCGGGGCCGGGACAGGGGACAATGAGCAGTTCTTC
TRBJ2-2 | 17 | NA | TRBV5-6 | TRBD2 | CASGRLAVTLNTGELFF | TGTGCCAGCGGCCGACTAGCGGTGACATTGAACACCGGGGAGCTGTTTTTT
TRBJ2-7 | 12 | few | TRBV10-3 | NA | CAISGVTDEQYF | TGTGCCATCAGTGGAGTTACGGACGAGCAGTACTTC
TRBJ1-3 | 13 | NA | TRBV28 | NA | CASSDSSGNTIYF | TGTGCCAGCAGCGATAGCTCTGGAAACACCATATATTTT
TRBJ2-3 | 18 | once | TRBV18 | TRBD2 | CASSPLSLAGGPEDTQYF | TGTGCCAGCTCACCACTGTCTCTAGCGGGAGGGCCCGAAGATACGCAGTATTTT
TRBJ2-2 | 16 | NA | TRBV27 | TRBD2 | CASSSEAGGPGGELFF | TGTGCCAGCAGTTCTGAAGCGGGAGGGCCGGGCGGGGAGCTGTTTTTT
TRBJ2-7 | 16 | NA | TRBV4-1 | TRBD2 | CASSRSGGTSPYEQYF | TGCGCCAGCAGCCGATCAGGTGGGACTAGTCCCTACGAGCAGTACTTC
TRBJ1-3 | 16 | NA | TRBV25-1 | NA | CASSDAGSGGRNTIYF | TGTGCCAGCAGTGACGCCGGCTCTGGGGGGCGAAACACCATATATTTT
TRBJ2-7 | 14 | NA | TRBV2 | TRBD1 | CASSEYQQGVEQYF | TGTGCCAGCAGTGAATATCAACAGGGGGTTGAGCAGTACTTC
TRBJ2-2 | 17 | once | TRBV6-1 | NA | CASSEVPPPGNTGELFF | TGTGCCAGCAGTGAAGTTCCACCGCCCGGGAACACCGGGGAGCTGTTTTTT
TRBJ2-7 | 14 | NA | TRBV5-1 | NA | CASSLRDKSYEQYF | TGCGCCAGCAGCCTCCGGGACAAATCCTACGAGCAGTACTTC
TRBJ2-5 | 12 | NA | TRBV28 | TRBD1 | CASKRQGETQYF | TGTGCCAGCAAACGACAGGGGGAGACCCAGTACTTC
TRBJ2-1 | 14 | once | TRBV27 | TRBD2 | CATASAGGPNEQFF | TGTGCCACGGCATCGGCGGGAGGGCCGAATGAGCAGTTCTTC
TRBJ2-3 | 14 | NA | TRBV7-2 | TRBD1 | CASSSGQGADTQYF | TGTGCCAGCAGCTCCGGACAGGGGGCGGATACGCAGTATTTT
TRBJ1-1 | 13 | once | TRBV18 | NA | CASSEGWNTEAFF | TGTGCCAGCTCAGAGGGGTGGAACACTGAAGCTTTCTTT
TRBJ2-2 | 15 | NA | TRBV7-2 | TRBD2 | CASSVNAGGTGELFF | TGTGCCAGCAGCGTAAACGCGGGAGGGACCGGGGAGCTGTTTTTT
TRBJ2-7 | 11 | few | TRBV28 | NA | CASRWEYEQYF | TGTGCCAGCCGATGGGAATACGAGCAGTACTTC
TRBJ2-4 | 17 | NA | TRBV19 | TRBD1 | CASRGTGYSLAKNIQYF | TGTGCCAGTCGCGGGACAGGGTATTCGTTAGCCAAAAACATTCAGTACTTC
TRBJ1-1 | 14 | NA | TRBV5-5 | TRBD1 | CASSSPRDSTEAFF | TGTGCCAGCAGCTCCCCGAGGGACAGCACTGAAGCTTTCTTT
TRBJ2-5 | 14 | once | TRBV19 | TRBD2 | CASSAPGGQETQYF | TGTGCCAGTAGTGCCCCGGGAGGGCAAGAAACCCAGTACTTC
TRBJ2-1 | 15 | NA | TRBV6-5 | NA | CASSYDSSPYNEQFF | TGTGCCAGCAGTTACGATTCTAGCCCCTACAATGAGCAGTTCTTC
TRBJ2-6 | 17 | NA | TRBV30 | TRBD1 | CAALPGQGFSGANVLTF | TGTGCCGCTCTACCGGGACAGGGGTTCTCTGGGGCCAACGTCCTGACTTTC
TRBJ2-1 | 14 | NA | TRBV27 | NA | CASSLEGPYNEQFF | TGTGCCAGCAGTTTAGAAGGGCCTTACAATGAGCAGTTCTTC
TRBJ2-7 | 15 | NA | TRBV5-1 | TRBD2 | CASSLGTSSSYEQYF | TGCGCCAGCAGCCTCGGGACTAGCAGTTCCTACGAGCAGTACTTC
TRBJ2-7 | 13 | once | TRBV7-2 | NA | CASSQDRTTNQYF | TGTGCCAGCAGCCAGGACAGGACTACTAATCAGTACTTC
TRBJ2-7 | 15 | NA | TRBV7-3 | TRBD1 | CASSLGTGPSYEQYF | TGTGCCAGCAGCTTAGGGACAGGGCCCTCCTACGAGCAGTACTTC
TRBJ2-5 | 13 | NA | TRBV5-1 | NA | CASLGDSLETQYF | TGCGCCAGCCTCGGAGACAGTCTGGAGACCCAGTACTTC